The entry below describes one T cell receptor beta chain. The antigen is undetermined. The data belong to a study of identical twins. Study observations and caveats: Out-of-frame TCR alpha sharing observed in monozygotic twins exceeded model estimates.

TCRdb processed the 5' RACE reads anew with MiXCR; each CDR3 protein has one entry. The table includes about 190,000 distinct CDR3 sequences, roughly 15% detected once. Per the germline V gene, CDR1 is SEHNR and CDR2 is FQNEAQ (reference sequence). V gave up 5 bases and J gave up 1 base; unmatched junction bases: 8. The CDR3 contains 16 residues. These data also featured in a second study, about T cells expressing NK-cell markers.

The receptor's source is a woman between 18 and 29 years old in good health. The sample was CD8+ T cells sorted from blood. V gene TRBV7-9 combines with J gene TRBJ2-5; 9 nucleotides line up with TRBD1. CDR3 in DNA: TGTGCCAGCAGCATTCCGGGACAGGGTTTCCAAGAGACCCAGTACTTC. Encoded protein: CASSIPGQGFQETQYF. The whole variable domain, filled in from reference TRBV7-9 and TRBJ2-5, reads DTGVSQNPRHKITKRGQNVTFRCDPISEHNRLYWYRQTLGQGPEFLTYFQNEAQLEKSRLLSDRFSAERPKGSFSTLEIQRTEQGDSAMYLCASSIPGQGFQETQYFGPGTRLLVL.